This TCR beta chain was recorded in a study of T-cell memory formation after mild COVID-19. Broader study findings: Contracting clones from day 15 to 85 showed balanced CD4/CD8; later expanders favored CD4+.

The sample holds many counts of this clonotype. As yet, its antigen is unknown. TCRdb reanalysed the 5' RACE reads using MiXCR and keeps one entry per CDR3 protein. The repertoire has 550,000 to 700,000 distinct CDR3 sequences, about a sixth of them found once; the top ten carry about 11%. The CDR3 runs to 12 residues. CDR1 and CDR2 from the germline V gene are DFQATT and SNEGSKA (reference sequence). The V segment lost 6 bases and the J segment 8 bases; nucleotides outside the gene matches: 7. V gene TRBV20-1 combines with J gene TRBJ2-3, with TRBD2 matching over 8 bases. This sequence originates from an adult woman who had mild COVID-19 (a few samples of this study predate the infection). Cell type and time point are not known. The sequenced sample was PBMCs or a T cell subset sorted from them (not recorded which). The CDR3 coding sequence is TGCAGTGCAACGGGACTAGTTCTTACGCAGTATTTT. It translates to CSATGLVLTQYF.